Each of the 5 T cell receptor beta chains below was sequenced from the same sample in a study of multiple sclerosis patients with progressive multifocal leukoencephalopathy. Described time point: before natalizumab initiation. The data were produced by immunoSEQ multiplex PCR, yet TCRdb's version contains in-frame clones alone and is incomplete. The data hold about 28,000 clones, with 88% observed a single time. The sample consisted of PBMCs. The receptors stem from a human donor with multiple sclerosis.

The chain couples TRBV6-5 to TRBJ2-3, with TRBD2 identical over 8 bases. The germline V gene has CDR1 MNHEY and CDR2 SVGAGI. V lost 3 bases and J lost 5; bases outside the gene matches: 4. This CDR3 comprises 14 residues. The CDR3 loop is CASSYRGGLDTQYF. DNA for the CDR3: TGTGCCAGCAGTTATCGGGGGGGTCTAGATACGCAGTATTTT.

The chain has TRBV7-3 and TRBJ1-2; D is perhaps TRBD1 (6 bases). The CDR3 consists of 14 residues. V gave up 5 bases and J gave up 7 bases, with 17 bases separating them. CDR1 is SGHTA and CDR2 is FQGTGA in the germline V gene. DNA for the CDR3: TGTGCCAGCAGCGCCGGGCAGGGGTCGTCTGGCTACACCTTC. This sequence encodes CASSAGQGSSGYTF.

The chain carries TRBV2 and TRBJ1-6, with 9 bases identical to TRBD1. V shed 7 bases and J 10 bases; nucleotides not matched to a gene: 11. The CDR3 sequence is 15 residues long. Germline CDR1 and CDR2: SNHLY and FYNNEI. The CDR3 spells CASMGGTGPSSPLHF. CDR3 bases: TGTGCCAGCATGGGAGGGACAGGGCCAAGCTCACCCCTCCACTTT.

The chain uses TRBV5-1 and TRBJ2-5, with D possibly TRBD2 on 7 matching bases. The end of the DNA fits TRBJ2-7 better, so the J call may be wrong. Germline assignment: CDR1 SGHRS and CDR2 YFSETQ. CDR3 length: 14 amino acids. DNA of the CDR3: TGCGCCAGCTCATCTGTAGGGGGGGCCTACGAGCAGTACTTC. Amino acids: CASSSVGGAYEQYF.

The chain uses TRBV14 and TRBJ2-5, with D perhaps TRBD1 (6 bases). The V gene lost 4 bases and the J gene lost 5 bases, with 17 bases spanning the gap. CDR3 length: 15 amino acids. Germline V CDR1 and CDR2: SGHDN, FVKESK. As DNA, the CDR3 is TGTGCCAGCAGCCCCAAGGGCAGGGGAACGGAGACCCAGTACTTC. Residues: CASSPKGRGTETQYF.